What follows is one TCR beta chain and its context. The antigen is not known. Treatment denoted: roughly ten-day PBMC culture with coronavirus spike peptide pools or control peptides (ViraFEST assay). The unexposed donor's CD4+ T cells were collected before the COVID-19 pandemic (2011-2018). The assay that was used to sequence DNA from cultured CD4+ T cells was the Oncomine TCR Beta short-read assay. Researchers extracted genomic DNA from CD4+ T cells that had been cultured. One entry per CDR3 protein, called by TCRdb with MiXCR from the PCR reads. Among roughly 11,000 distinct CDR3 sequences listed, 30% to 45% were seen once. This record belongs to a study of vaccination and CD4 T cells after COVID-19. In the study overall: Each enrolled participant received a two-dose regimen of either BNT162b2 or mRNA-1273 vaccine. Overlapping spike peptides served as the stimulus for the cells. These peptides came from SARS-CoV-2 and from the common cold coronaviruses HCoV-NL63, HCoV-OC43 and HCoV-229E. Broader study findings: The study found median SARS-CoV-2-reactive clonotypes rising from about 22 to 38, not significantly.

The CDR3 covers 13 residues. V shed 3 bases and J shed 5 bases, with 10 bases lying between them. Germline-derived CDR1 and CDR2 are LNHDA and SQIVND (reference sequence). V is TRBV19 and J is TRBJ2-5; D is undetermined. This TCR came from a human donor in good health. The specimen was CD4+ T cells from blood, cultured in vitro. CDR3 sequence: CASSINTRETQYF. CDR3 DNA: TGTGCCAGTAGTATCAATACCCGGGAGACCCAGTACTTC.